What follows are 4 T cell receptor beta chains derived from one specimen sequenced in a study of T-cell reconstitution after alpha-beta-depleted transplantation in children (dated by TCRdb to 2016 to 2017). The library was generated by PCR. Sequenced on an Illumina HiSeq 2500. Molecular barcoding was employed in the preparation of TCR libraries, with unique molecular identifiers being used to normalize TCRbeta repertoire quantification. The raw public reads went through TCRdb reprocessing: fastp at Q25, MiXCR clone calling, in-frame beta chains kept. When rows share a CDR3 protein, they turn into one entry using the most common DNA and genes. A total of some 390,000 distinct CDR3 sequences appear in this sample, roughly 20% of them only once. The top ten hold 3.8% of the sample. Specimen: PBMCs from the stem cell graft donor, collected from the stem cell graft. Every receptor here comes from a human donor who donated a stem cell graft to a child with acute myeloid leukemia.

Ten or more counts support this clonotype. The V and J genes are TRBV20-1 and TRBJ2-1, with unresolved D. V was pared by 6 bases and J by 5 bases, with 17 bases between. The CDR3 is 14 residues long. Germline CDR1 and CDR2: DFQATT and SNEGSKA (reference sequence). CDR3 sequence reads: CSAVGGKPDNEQFF. CDR3 coding DNA: TGCAGTGCGGTAGGTGGCAAACCCGACAATGAGCAGTTCTTC.

This clonotype was found many times. V gene TRBV7-3 combines with J gene TRBJ2-6, with D unresolved. The CDR3 has 16 amino acids. Looked up from germline, CDR1 is SGHTA and CDR2 is FQGTGA. The V and J ends lost 5 bases and 0 bases respectively, with 11 bases between them. CDR3 DNA sequence: TGTGCCAGCAGCCTAAGGCCTGTCTCTGGGGCCAACGTCCTGACTTTC. It codes for CASSLRPVSGANVLTF. Filled out from reference TRBV7-3 and TRBJ2-6, the complete variable domain reads GAGVSQTPSNKVTEKGKYVELRCDPISGHTALYWYRQSLGQGPEFLIYFQGTGAADDSGLPNDRFFAVRPEGSVSTLKIQRTERGDSAVYLCASSLRPVSGANVLTFGAGSRLTVL.

This clonotype was seen many times. The rearrangement joins TRBV12-3 or TRBV12-4 to TRBJ1-1; 7 bases map to TRBD1. After removal of 7 bases from V and 4 bases from J, the junction contained 9 bases not matched to a gene. The CDR3 sequence is 14 residues long. The CDR3 DNA reads as TGTGCCAGCACTCAAAGGGCAGGGGGCACTGAAGCTTTCTTT. Translation: CASTQRAGGTEAFF.

This clonotype was observed once. CDR3: CASSYASRAGNSPLHF. For the CDR3, the DNA is TGTGCCAGCAGTTATGCCTCAAGGGCCGGAAATTCACCCCTCCACTTT. J is TRBJ1-6 and V is TRBV6-5; D is undetermined. This CDR3 region has 16 residues. The V end lost 3 bases, the J end lost 7 bases, and 16 bases lay between the germline ends. Germline assignment: CDR1 MNHEY and CDR2 SVGAGI.